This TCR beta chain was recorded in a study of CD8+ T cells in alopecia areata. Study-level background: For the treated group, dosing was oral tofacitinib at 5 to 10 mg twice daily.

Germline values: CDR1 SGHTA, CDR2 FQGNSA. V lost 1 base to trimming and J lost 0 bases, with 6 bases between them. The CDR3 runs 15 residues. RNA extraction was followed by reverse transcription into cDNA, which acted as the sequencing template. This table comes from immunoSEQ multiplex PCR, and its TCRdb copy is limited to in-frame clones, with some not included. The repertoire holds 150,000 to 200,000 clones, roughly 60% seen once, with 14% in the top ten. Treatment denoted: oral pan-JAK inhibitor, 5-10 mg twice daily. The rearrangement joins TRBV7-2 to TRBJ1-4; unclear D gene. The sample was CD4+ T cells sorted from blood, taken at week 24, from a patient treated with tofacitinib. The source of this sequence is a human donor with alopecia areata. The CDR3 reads CASSLEAATNEKLFF. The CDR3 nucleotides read TGTGCCAGCAGCTTAGAGGCTGCAACTAATGAAAAACTGTTTTTT.